This TCR beta chain is drawn from a study of blood T cells in healthy people across ages. CDR1 is LGHNA and CDR2 is YSLEER in the germline V gene. This CDR3 is built from 15 residues. V lost 4 bases, J lost 0 bases, and 7 bases lay in between. This clonotype was observed many times. Then a second PCR, running roughly 7 to 11 cycles, was carried out with a sample-barcoded 5' primer and a J-beta primer mix. TCRdb used MiXCR to reprocess the 5' RACE reads, holding one entry per CDR3 protein. The sample lists 800,000 to 950,000 distinct CDR3 sequences, around 36% occurring once. This receptor was taken from a man aged 18 to 30 in good health. Sample: blood. The chain combines TRBV4-3 with TRBJ2-6; no definite D call. CDR3 nucleotide sequence: TGCGCCAGCAGCCTGTGGTTCTCTGGGGCCAACGTCCTGACTTTC. Residues: CASSLWFSGANVLTF.